This T cell receptor (beta chain) comes out of a study of blood T cell repertoires in COVID-19. Data came from immunoSEQ multiplex PCR; TCRdb stores just in-frame clones and leaves some out. The table includes about 120,000 clones, approximately 65% detected once. CDR3 length: 15 amino acids. V trimming: 3 bases; J trimming: 4 bases; junction bases outside the gene matches: 5. CDR1 and CDR2 from the germline V gene are KGHSH and LQKENI. Sequencing input: peripheral blood. This rearrangement joins TRBV18 to TRBJ1-2, with 10 nucleotides matching TRBD1. This TCR derives from a woman aged 55-70 years with acute or convalescent COVID-19. The CDR3 bases are TGTGCCAGCTCACCGGTGACAGGGGGCGGCTATGGCTACACCTTC. Translating it yields CASSPVTGGGYGYTF.